The 22 T cell receptor beta chains below all came from one sample that was sequenced in a study of T cell changes during pregnancy in multiple sclerosis (dated by TCRdb to between 2018 and 2020). The library relied on the immunoSEQ multiplex PCR assay. The table comes from immuneACCESS by way of TCRdb, which keeps in-frame sequences with V and J called. Part of the clones is missing from these tables; in studies checked, under half for an unresolved V gene and the rest for unknown reasons. Here the sample has 100,000 or so clones; 75% to 95% occur a single time. The ten largest clones add up to 2.5% to 3.5% of the sample. The specimen was peripheral blood, collected in the second trimester of pregnancy. The receptors come from a female donor with multiple sclerosis, enrolled in a pregnancy study.

The rearrangement joins TRBV7-8 to TRBJ1-1; D is ambiguous. Germline V lookup: CDR1 SGHVS, CDR2 FQNEAQ. V was clipped by 5 bases and J by 1 base, with 11 bases between them. The CDR3 totals 14 residues. DNA for the CDR3: TGTGCCAGCAGCCGCGGAACGACGAACACTGAAGCTTTCTTT. This gives the protein CASSRGTTNTEAFF.

J is TRBJ1-3 and V is TRBV10-1; D may be TRBD1 (6 bases). The V end lost 3 bases, the J end lost 1 base, and 16 bases lay between the germline ends. Germline CDR1 reads WNHNN; CDR2 reads SYGVQD (reference sequence). The CDR3 extends over 17 amino acids. The CDR3 reads CASSDPGAGASGNTIYF. The CDR3 DNA reads as TGCGCCAGCAGTGATCCCGGGGCGGGGGCATCTGGAAACACCATATATTTT.

The rearrangement links TRBV5-4 to TRBJ2-5; perhaps TRBD1 as D (6 bases). Trimming cost V 2 bases and J 1 base, with 15 bases left between them. This CDR3 has 16 amino acids. The germline CDR1 and CDR2 sequences are SGHNT and YYREEE (reference sequence). CDR3 nucleotides: TGTGCCAGCAGCTTTTCCGGGACATTAAGCCAAGAGACCCAGTACTTC. Its protein is CASSFSGTLSQETQYF.

Concerning this clone itself: The CDR3 does not end in the conserved phenylalanine or tryptophan, so this is likely a read error. This sequence joins TRBV28 and TRBJ1-2; D is uncertain. This CDR3 has 12 amino acids. V was cut by 8 bases and J by 5 bases, with 12 bases left in between. The germline V gene encodes CDR1 MDHEN and CDR2 SYDVKM. CDR3 protein: CASSIRGYGYTL. The CDR3 DNA follows: TGTGCCAGCTCCATTAGAGGATATGGCTACACCCTC.

The rearrangement uses TRBV6-5 and TRBJ1-2, with 7 bases that match TRBD1. Germline assignment: CDR1 MNHEY and CDR2 SVGAGI. The CDR3 is 13 amino acids. The J segment lost 2 bases and the V segment lost 5 bases, leaving 2 bases of the junction unmatched. The CDR3 nucleotides read TGTGCCAGCAGTCCGACAGGGAACTATGGCTACACCTTC. Translation gives CASSPTGNYGYTF.

This clone was found a few times. The chain links TRBV5-4 to TRBJ2-3; the match to TRBD2 covers 8 bases. The CDR3 totals 15 residues. V was clipped by 3 bases and J by 0 bases; unmatched bases: 3. Germline CDR1 SGHNT, CDR2 YYREEE (reference sequence). DNA for the CDR3: TGTGCCAGCAGCTCGGTAGCGGGAAGCACAGATACGCAGTATTTT. This codes for CASSSVAGSTDTQYF. The full variable domain, in which reference TRBV5-4 and TRBJ2-3 provide the parts outside the CDR3, is ETGVTQSPTHLIKTRGQQVTLRCSSQSGHNTVSWYQQALGQGPQFIFQYYREEENGRGNFPPRFSGLQFPNYSSELNVNALELDDSALYLCASSSVAGSTDTQYFGPGTRLTVL.

V usage is TRBV6-1 and J usage is TRBJ2-2, with TRBD2 matching 7 bases. Germline trimming cut 0 bases from V and 3 bases from J; bases unmatched to any gene: 1. Looked up from germline, CDR1 is MNHNS and CDR2 is SASEGT. The length of the CDR3 is 15 residues. CDR3 DNA: TGTGCCAGCAGTGAAGCGGCGGGAGACACCGGGGAGCTGTTTTTT. It codes for CASSEAAGDTGELFF.

The chain combines TRBV19 with TRBJ1-5, with 7 bases aligning to TRBD1. Per germline, CDR1 LNHDA and CDR2 SQIVND (reference sequence). The CDR3 is 14 amino acids. The V segment lost 8 bases and the J segment 4 bases; nucleotides outside the gene matches: 8. This CDR3 reads CASGPGQKNQPQHF. CDR3 coding DNA: TGTGCCAGTGGTCCGGGACAGAAGAATCAGCCCCAGCATTTT.

This chain uses TRBV6-6 with TRBJ1-5; a possible D gene is TRBD1 (5 bases). This CDR3 has 14 residues. Germline CDR1 MNHNY, CDR2 SVGAGI (reference sequence). V was pared by 2 bases and J by 10 bases, with 15 bases between. The CDR3 DNA follows: TGTGCCAGCAGTTACCATCCAGGGTTGCTCCCCCAGCATTTT. Its protein is CASSYHPGLLPQHF.

The chain couples TRBV11-1 to TRBJ2-3, with 15 positions matching TRBD2. J was trimmed by 3 bases and V by 7 bases; bases with no gene match: 5. Germline V gene lookup returns CDR1 SGHAT and CDR2 FQDESV (reference sequence). This CDR3 region has 16 residues. The CDR3 DNA is TGTGCCAGCAACAGAGGGACTAGCGGGAGGACAGATACGCAGTATTTT. Amino acid sequence: CASNRGTSGRTDTQYF.

This rearrangement joins TRBV30 to TRBJ2-3; 8 bases match TRBD2. Germline trimming cut 2 bases from V and 0 bases from J; bases unmatched to any gene: 7. The CDR3 is 16 residues long. CDR1 GTSNPN and CDR2 SVGIG come from the germline V gene (reference sequence). The CDR3 DNA sequence: TGTGCCTGGAGTAGCGGGAGAGGTACTAGCACAGATACGCAGTATTTT. Translated, it gives CAWSSGRGTSTDTQYF.

The DNA for the CDR3 is TGTGCCAGCAGCTCGACAGGTGCCTACAATGAGCAGTTCTTC. Protein: CASSSTGAYNEQFF. The chain carries TRBV14 and TRBJ2-1; D might be TRBD1 (6 bases). V lost 5 bases, J lost 2 bases, and 10 bases lay in between. This CDR3 spans 14 amino acids. The germline gives CDR1 SGHDN, CDR2 FVKESK.

The chain combines TRBV5-6 with TRBJ2-1; 8 nucleotides match TRBD2. The CDR3 is 15 residues long. The J segment lost 1 base and the V segment lost 1 base, leaving 1 base of the junction unmatched. Germline loops: CDR1 SGHDT, CDR2 YYEEEE. The CDR3 bases are TGTGCCAGCAGCTTGTTAGCGGGATCCTACAATGAGCAGTTCTTC. It yields the protein CASSLLAGSYNEQFF.

This clone appeared a single time. The chain uses TRBV5-1 and TRBJ2-1, with 9 bases aligning to TRBD2. After removal of 7 bases from V and 6 bases from J, the junction contained 14 bases not matched to a gene. In germline, CDR1 is SGHRS, CDR2 YFSETQ. The CDR3 consists of 16 residues. The CDR3 sequence is CASYFGGGRAANEQFF. The CDR3 coding sequence is TGCGCCAGCTATTTCGGAGGCGGGAGGGCCGCCAATGAGCAGTTCTTC. Full variable domain (outside the CDR3, taken from reference TRBV5-1 and TRBJ2-1): KAGVTQTPRYLIKTRGQQVTLSCSPISGHRSVSWYQQTPGQGLQFLFEYFSETQRNKGNFPGRFSGRQFSNSRSEMNVSTLELGDSALYLCASYFGGGRAANEQFFGPGTRLTVL.

V and J are TRBV11-2 and TRBJ2-7; D not resolved. The CDR3 runs to 16 residues. Between the trimmed V and J ends, which lost 0 bases and 3 bases, there was a span of 15 bases. Germline V lookup: CDR1 SGHAT, CDR2 FQNNGV. The CDR3 DNA follows: TGTGCCAGCAGCTTAGATCCAGACTCACCCCTCTACGAGCAGTACTTC. Translation: CASSLDPDSPLYEQYF.

This clone appeared once. V is TRBV5-1 and J is TRBJ2-2, with 7 bases that match TRBD1. Trimming removed 1 base from V and 5 bases from J; junction bases left unmatched: 5. Germline CDR1 and CDR2: SGHRS and YFSETQ. The CDR3 is made up of 15 amino acids. The CDR3 loop is CASSLMPGGTGELFF. The CDR3 bases are TGCGCCAGCAGCTTGATGCCAGGGGGAACCGGGGAGCTGTTTTTT.

The rearrangement joins TRBV28 to TRBJ1-3, with TRBD1 identical over 7 bases. This CDR3 has 13 residues. Germline CDR1 reads MDHEN; CDR2 reads SYDVKM. With V trimmed by 5 bases and J by 2 bases, 0 bases remained unmatched. DNA for the CDR3: TGTGCCAGCAGTGACAGGGCTGGAAACACCATATATTTT. This encodes CASSDRAGNTIYF.

The chain joins TRBV19 to TRBJ1-5; no clear D gene. Germline CDR1 reads LNHDA; CDR2 reads SQIVND (reference sequence). Trimming left V 5 bases short and J 3 bases short, with 11 bases between. The CDR3 loop spans 14 amino acids. CDR3 residues: CASSLLVANQPQHF. The CDR3 DNA is TGTGCCAGTAGTCTTCTAGTGGCCAATCAGCCCCAGCATTTT. The variable domain in full, completed from reference TRBV19 and TRBJ1-5, reads DGGITQSPKYLFRKEGQNVTLSCEQNLNHDAMYWYRQDPGQGLRLIYYSQIVNDFQKGDIAEGYSVSREKKESFPLTVTSAQKNPTAFYLCASSLLVANQPQHFGDGTRLSIL.

The V gene is TRBV10-3, the J gene TRBJ2-7, with 8 positions matching TRBD1. The CDR3 has 13 amino acids. Germline V CDR1 and CDR2: ENHRY, SYGVKD. Unmatched junction bases numbered 4, after V lost 6 bases and J lost 3 bases. CDR3 sequence (DNA): TGTGCCATCAGCCCCACAGGGGGCTACGAGCAGTACTTC. Translated: CAISPTGGYEQYF.

CDR3 nucleotides: TGTGCCAGCAGCGTAGGGGGAGAAAGGTACAATGAGCAGTTCTTC. Protein: CASSVGGERYNEQFF. This sequence joins TRBV9 and TRBJ2-1; weak D call: TRBD2 (5 bases). The CDR3 runs to 15 residues. CDR1 and CDR2 from the germline V gene are SGDLS and YYNGEE. The ends were cut back, 0 bases at V and 4 bases at J, with 11 bases in the middle.

CDR3 amino acids: CASSSGLAGVGNEQFF. In DNA form, the CDR3 reads TGCGCCAGCAGCTCAGGACTAGCGGGAGTTGGGAATGAGCAGTTCTTC. V is TRBV5-1 and J is TRBJ2-1; TRBD2 agrees at 13 bases. V gave up 3 bases and J gave up 7 bases; unmatched junction bases: 7. This CDR3 is built from 16 residues. The V gene's germline CDR1 is SGHRS and CDR2 YFSETQ.

The V gene is TRBV6-1, the J gene TRBJ2-7; perhaps TRBD1 as D (6 bases). This CDR3 has 14 amino acids. Germline V gives CDR1 MNHNS, CDR2 SASEGT. Trimming stripped 2 bases from V and 13 bases from J, with 21 bases between. CDR3 amino acids: CASSEYLDPGRGYF. The CDR3 DNA sequence: TGTGCCAGCAGTGAATATTTGGACCCCGGCAGGGGATACTTC.